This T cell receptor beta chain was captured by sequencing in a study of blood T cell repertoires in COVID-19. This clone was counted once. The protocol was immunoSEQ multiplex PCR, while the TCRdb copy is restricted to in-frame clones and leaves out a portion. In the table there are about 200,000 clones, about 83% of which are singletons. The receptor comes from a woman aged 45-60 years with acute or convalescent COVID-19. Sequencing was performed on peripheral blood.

The CDR3 here is CSASKAAGSTDTQYF. The CDR3 nucleotides read TGCAGTGCTAGTAAGGCGGCGGGATCCACAGATACGCAGTATTTT. V usage is TRBV20-1 and J usage is TRBJ2-3, with D perhaps TRBD2 (6 bases). The length of the CDR3 is 15 residues. Germline V gene data show CDR1 as DFQATT and CDR2 as SNEGSKA (reference sequence). V was pared by 3 bases and J by 2 bases, with 15 bases between.